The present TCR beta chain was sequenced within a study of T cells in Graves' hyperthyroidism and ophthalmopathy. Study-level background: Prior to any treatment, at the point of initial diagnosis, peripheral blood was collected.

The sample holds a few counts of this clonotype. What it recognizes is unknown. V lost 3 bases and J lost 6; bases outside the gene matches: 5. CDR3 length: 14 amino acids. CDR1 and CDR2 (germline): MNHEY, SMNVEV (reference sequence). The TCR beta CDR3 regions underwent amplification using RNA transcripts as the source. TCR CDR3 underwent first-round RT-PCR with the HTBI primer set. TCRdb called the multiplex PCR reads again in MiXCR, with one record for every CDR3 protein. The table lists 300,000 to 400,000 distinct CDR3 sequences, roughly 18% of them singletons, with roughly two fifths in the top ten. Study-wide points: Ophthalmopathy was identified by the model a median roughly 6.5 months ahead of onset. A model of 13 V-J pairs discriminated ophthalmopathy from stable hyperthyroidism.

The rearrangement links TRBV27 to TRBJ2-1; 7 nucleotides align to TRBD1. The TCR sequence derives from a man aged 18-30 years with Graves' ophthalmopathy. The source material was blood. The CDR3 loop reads CASSFRQGGNEQFF. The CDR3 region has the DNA TGTGCCAGCAGTTTTAGACAGGGTGGCAATGAGCAGTTCTTC.